Each of the 4 T cell receptor beta chains below was sequenced from the same sample in a study of Ad26.COV2.S vaccination and SARS-CoV-2 variants. Measured with immunoSEQ multiplex PCR; TCRdb has only the in-frame clones, and not every one. The sample holds hundreds of thousands of clones; more than 70% are singletons and the top ten take over 1.3%. Treatment reported: around 19 received Ad26.COV2.S at low or high dose, single or two shots; about 5 received placebo; per-sample allocation not given. Sampling occurred on day 63 after the first vaccine or placebo injection. The sample consisted of peripheral blood, taken in a trial of Ad26.COV2.S vaccine versus placebo. Receptors originate from a person aged 18-65 years who received the Ad26.COV2.S COVID-19 vaccine or a placebo.

The chain employs TRBV18 and TRBJ2-2, with 8 bases fitting TRBD1. The germline CDR1 and CDR2 sequences are KGHSH and LQKENI. The CDR3 totals 17 residues. V shed 8 bases and J 1 base; nucleotides not matched to a gene: 12. CDR3 protein: CASRGQGRRENTGELFF. The CDR3 nucleotides are TGTGCCAGCCGAGGACAGGGTCGACGGGAGAACACCGGGGAGCTGTTTTTT.

The V and J genes are TRBV5-1 and TRBJ2-2, with D perhaps TRBD1 (6 bases). The germline V gene encodes CDR1 SGHRS and CDR2 YFSETQ. This CDR3 has 15 amino acids. The V end was cut by 10 bases, the J end by 0 bases, with 16 bases between. The CDR3 loop is CASKGDKANTGELFF. In DNA, the CDR3 is TGCGCCTCGAAGGGGGACAAGGCGAACACCGGGGAGCTGTTTTTT.

The chain couples TRBV6-5 to TRBJ1-2; a possible D gene is TRBD1 (5 bases). The CDR3 extends over 15 amino acids. Trimming removed 2 bases at V and 5 bases at J, with 15 bases between. CDR1 is MNHEY and CDR2 is SVGAGI in the germline V gene. Here the CDR3 reads CASSYVGGPSYGYTF. The CDR3 bases are TGTGCCAGCAGTTACGTCGGGGGACCGTCTTATGGCTACACCTTC.

The chain's CDR3 is CASSGQGRENTGELFF. The CDR3 DNA sequence: TGTGCCAGCAGCGGACAGGGTAGGGAGAACACCGGGGAGCTGTTTTTT. V gene TRBV7-9 combines with J gene TRBJ2-2; TRBD1 matches 8 bases. This CDR3 region has 16 residues. Germline CDR1 reads SEHNR; CDR2 reads FQNEAQ (reference sequence). V lost 5 bases, J lost 1 base, and 6 bases stayed unmatched.